The 2 T cell receptor beta chains below were found in one sample sequenced in a study of T cells expressing NK-cell markers. TCRdb reprocessed the 5' RACE reads and reports one entry per CDR3 protein, with no DNA. The listing records 350,000 to 400,000 distinct CDR3 sequences. The sample consisted of blood T cells: a sorted CD56 or NKG2C T cell subset, CD4+ or CD8+ T cells, or bulk PBMC T cells (not recorded which). Receptors originate from a woman aged 45-59 years in good health.

The V and J genes are TRBV7-8 and TRBJ2-1; TCRdb indicates TRBD1, and absent DNA this call remains unverified. The CDR3 contains 16 residues. Germline V CDR1 and CDR2: SGHVS, FQNEAQ. The CDR3 protein is CASSTRGQGALNEQFF.

CDR3 sequence: CASSVTIGTDTQYF. The chain carries TRBV9 and TRBJ2-3. Per the germline V gene, CDR1 is SGDLS and CDR2 is YYNGEE. The CDR3 has 14 amino acids.